Listed below are T cell receptor beta chains from one sample, sequenced in a study of blood T cell repertoires in COVID-19. Generated by immunoSEQ multiplex PCR, the TCRdb table keeps only in-frame clones and is missing some. The sample contains fewer than 65,000 clones, 89% of which appear only once. Sequencing was done on a sample of peripheral blood. Receptors originate from a man aged 60 to 69 with acute or convalescent COVID-19. The CDR3 runs from the conserved cysteine through the conserved F or W. D genes are given only for firm matches. Where a row states a size, it is once, few, many or the class of an expanded clone; other rows omit it.

v_gene,d_gene,len,abundance,j_gene,CDR3aa,CDR3nt
TRBV21-1,NA,15,NA,TRBJ1-2,CASSKVEAGLRGYTF,TGTGCCAGCAGCAAAGTAGAGGCAGGGCTTAGAGGCTACACCTTC
TRBV13,NA,15,NA,TRBJ1-4,CASSLGLGENEKLFF,TGTGCCAGCAGCTTAGGCTTAGGAGAGAATGAAAAACTGTTTTTT
TRBV5-4,TRBD1,15,NA,TRBJ1-3,CASSRQGAVGNTIYF,TGTGCCAGCAGCCGACAGGGGGCGGTTGGAAACACCATATATTTT
TRBV4-1,NA,17,NA,TRBJ2-7,CASSHRGGTAKTYEQYF,TGCGCCAGCAGCCATCGCGGCGGGACAGCAAAAACCTACGAGCAGTACTTC
TRBV15,NA,17,NA,TRBJ2-3,CATSRGVGGVRADTQYF,TGTGCCACCAGCAGAGGTGTGGGTGGAGTGCGGGCAGATACGCAGTATTTT
TRBV5-8,NA,15,NA,TRBJ1-4,CASSLWDKKNEKLFF,TGTGCCAGCAGCTTGTGGGACAAGAAGAATGAAAAACTGTTTTTT
TRBV2,NA,15,few,TRBJ1-2,CASSTLRQVNNGYTF,TGTGCCAGCAGCACGCTCCGGCAGGTTAACAATGGCTACACCTTC
TRBV18,NA,15,NA,TRBJ1-4,CASSPTVQDNEKLFF,TGTGCCAGCTCACCAACGGTACAGGATAATGAAAAACTGTTTTTT
TRBV4-2,TRBD1,17,NA,TRBJ1-3,CASSQEFATGAGNTIYF,TGTGCCAGCAGCCAAGAGTTCGCGACAGGGGCAGGAAACACCATATATTTT
TRBV3-1/TRBV3-2,TRBD2,18,NA,TRBJ2-3,CASSQDWTAGGVSATQYF,TGTGCCAGCAGCCAAGATTGGACCGCGGGGGGCGTTTCAGCTACGCAGTATTTT
TRBV25-1,NA,16,NA,TRBJ1-1,CASRKTSTTPNTEAFF,TGTGCCAGCAGAAAAACCAGTACAACGCCGAACACTGAAGCTTTCTTT
TRBV5-1,TRBD2,14,NA,TRBJ2-3,CASRPGLAVDTQYF,TGCGCCAGCAGGCCGGGACTAGCGGTTGATACGCAGTATTTT
TRBV5-6,TRBD1,16,NA,TRBJ1-2,CASSRGGGQYNYGYTF,TGTGCCAGCAGCAGAGGAGGGGGACAGTATAACTATGGCTACACCTTC
TRBV4-1,NA,12,NA,TRBJ2-1,CASSQGYGEQFF,TGCGCCAGCAGCCAAGGTTACGGTGAGCAGTTCTTC
TRBV5-1,TRBD1,13,once,TRBJ1-1,CASSSQGGTEAFF,TGCGCCAGCAGCTCACAGGGGGGCACTGAAGCTTTCTTT
TRBV19,TRBD2,19,NA,TRBJ2-4,CASSSPPGLAGGTKNIQYF,TGTGCCAGTAGTAGCCCACCGGGACTAGCGGGGGGAACCAAAAACATTCAGTACTTC
TRBV6-1,TRBD1,17,NA,TRBJ2-3,CASSVRQGNTGTDTQYF,TGTGCCAGCAGTGTTCGACAGGGAAACACGGGTACAGATACGCAGTATTTT
TRBV7-3,NA,15,NA,TRBJ2-1,CASSLGAPKYNEQFF,TGTGCCAGCTCCTTAGGGGCCCCGAAATACAATGAGCAGTTCTTC
TRBV24-1,NA,15,NA,TRBJ2-1,CATSATAGAGNEQFF,TGTGCCACCAGTGCGACGGCAGGGGCAGGCAATGAGCAGTTCTTC
TRBV19,NA,18,NA,TRBJ1-1,CASSIAPWGVGENTEAFF,TGTGCCAGTAGTATTGCCCCCTGGGGGGTAGGGGAGAACACTGAAGCTTTCTTT
TRBV5-6,TRBD1,15,NA,TRBJ2-7,CASRLSTGGPYEQYF,TGTGCCAGCAGACTATCGACAGGGGGCCCCTACGAGCAGTACTTC
TRBV12-3/TRBV12-4,NA,11,NA,TRBJ1-4,CASSWGGKLFF,TGTGCCAGCAGTTGGGGGGGAAAACTGTTTTTT
TRBV3-1/TRBV3-2,NA,17,once,TRBJ1-1,CASSPQGRGVRNTEAFF,TGTGCCAGCAGCCCCCAAGGGAGGGGAGTTCGTAACACTGAAGCTTTCTTT
TRBV3-1/TRBV3-2,NA,12,NA,TRBJ2-5,CASSQTSETQYF,TGTGCCAGCAGCCAGACTAGTGAGACCCAGTACTTC
TRBV5-6,NA,16,few,TRBJ1-5,CASSLGQVYSNQPQHF,TGTGCCAGCAGCTTGGGGCAGGTTTATAGCAATCAGCCCCAGCATTTT
TRBV28,TRBD1,17,NA,TRBJ1-1,CASSLFGRGRVGTEAFF,TGTGCCAGCAGTTTATTCGGCAGGGGGCGCGTGGGCACTGAAGCTTTCTTT
TRBV5-1,TRBD1,17,NA,TRBJ1-1,CASSFNPSGTANTEAFF,TGCGCCAGCAGCTTTAACCCGTCCGGGACAGCCAACACTGAAGCTTTCTTT
TRBV14,NA,15,NA,TRBJ1-6,CASSPRGGYNSPLHF,TGTGCCAGCAGCCCTCGCGGCGGCTATAATTCACCCCTCCACTTT
TRBV4-2,TRBD2,17,once,TRBJ2-1,CASSQGLRGGIYNEQFF,TGTGCCAGCAGCCAAGGTTTGCGGGGGGGGATTTACAATGAGCAGTTCTTC
TRBV14,TRBD1,14,NA,TRBJ1-1,CASSQDYGTDEAFF,TGTGCCAGCAGCCAAGATTATGGGACAGATGAAGCTTTCTTT
TRBV29-1,NA,13,NA,TRBJ1-1,CSDIRAGGTEAFF,TGCAGCGATATCCGGGCCGGAGGGACTGAAGCTTTCTTT
TRBV3-1/TRBV3-2,TRBD1,16,NA,TRBJ2-2,CASSRRTGGNTGELFF,TGTGCCAGCAGCAGAAGGACAGGGGGCAACACCGGGGAGCTGTTTTTT
TRBV9,TRBD1,14,NA,TRBJ1-1,CASSVGDSPTEAFF,TGTGCCAGCAGCGTAGGGGACAGCCCCACTGAAGCTTTCTTT
TRBV7-2,NA,13,NA,TRBJ1-2,CASSPQGGSGYTF,TGTGCCAGCAGCCCCCAGGGCGGCTCTGGCTACACCTTC
TRBV4-1,TRBD2,15,NA,TRBJ2-1,CASSPGTSGYNEQFF,TGCGCCAGCAGCCCCGGGACTAGCGGGTACAATGAGCAGTTCTTC
TRBV19,TRBD1,15,NA,TRBJ1-1,CASSIVGRGPAEAFF,TGTGCCAGTAGTATAGTTGGCAGGGGGCCCGCCGAAGCTTTCTTT
TRBV2,NA,13,once,TRBJ1-1,CASTFSMNTEAFF,TGTGCCAGTACATTTAGCATGAACACTGAAGCTTTCTTT
TRBV7-9,TRBD1,15,NA,TRBJ2-1,CATSPGGTGGGEQFF,TGTGCCACAAGCCCCGGCGGGACAGGGGGAGGTGAGCAGTTCTTC
TRBV9,NA,15,NA,TRBJ1-5,CASSARGISNQPQHF,TGTGCCAGCAGCGCCCGCGGGATTAGCAATCAGCCCCAGCATTTT
TRBV2,NA,13,NA,TRBJ1-1,CASGRGLNTEAFF,TGTGCCAGCGGGCGGGGCTTGAACACTGAAGCTTTCTTT
TRBV7-2,TRBD1,15,NA,TRBJ2-7,CASSLRDRETYEQYF,TGTGCCAGCAGCTTAAGGGACAGGGAGACCTACGAGCAGTACTTC
TRBV25-1,NA,14,NA,TRBJ1-5,CASSGPGSNQPQHF,TGTGCCAGCAGTGGCCCAGGTAGCAATCAGCCCCAGCATTTT
TRBV5-5,NA,15,NA,TRBJ1-2,CASSWGGRTPYGYTF,TGTGCCAGCAGCTGGGGGGGACGGACGCCCTATGGCTACACCTTC
TRBV18,NA,15,once,TRBJ1-1,CASSPSGTMNTEAFF,TGTGCCAGCTCACCGTCAGGTACAATGAACACTGAAGCTTTCTTT
TRBV2,NA,11,NA,TRBJ1-1,CASGEGPQGFF,TGTGCCAGCGGGGAAGGCCCTCAGGGTTTCTTT
TRBV2,TRBD1,15,NA,TRBJ1-4,CASSDPGGPNEKLFF,TGTGCCAGCAGTGACCCAGGGGGACCTAATGAAAAACTGTTTTTT
TRBV7-9,NA,14,NA,TRBJ1-6,CASSFGQVNSPLHF,TGTGCCAGCAGCTTCGGTCAGGTAAATTCACCCCTCCACTTT
TRBV19,NA,14,NA,TRBJ2-2,CASSIGLYTGELFF,TGTGCCAGTAGTATTGGACTTTACACCGGGGAGCTGTTTTTT
TRBV2,TRBD1,16,NA,TRBJ1-6,CASRLDREVRNSPLHF,TGTGCCAGCAGATTGGACAGGGAGGTTCGGAATTCACCCCTCCACTTT
TRBV5-4,TRBD2,18,once,TRBJ2-3,CASSRRTSGGTSTDTQYF,TGTGCCAGCAGCCGGCGGACTAGCGGGGGGACTAGCACAGATACGCAGTATTTT
TRBV27,TRBD2,14,NA,TRBJ2-1,CASGTSGGAYEQFF,TGTGCCAGCGGAACTAGCGGGGGGGCCTATGAGCAGTTCTTC
TRBV10-3,TRBD2,17,NA,TRBJ2-2,CAISAPGLAGGTGELFF,TGTGCCATCAGTGCCCCGGGACTAGCGGGAGGGACCGGGGAGCTGTTTTTT
TRBV2,NA,11,NA,TRBJ1-1,CASSVSGEAFF,TGTGCCAGCAGTGTAAGCGGGGAAGCTTTCTTT
TRBV5-6,NA,11,NA,TRBJ2-7,CASSSSYEQYF,TGTGCCAGCAGCTCGAGCTACGAGCAGTACTTC
TRBV7-8,NA,13,NA,TRBJ1-1,CASSLQGNTEAFF,TGTGCCAGCAGTTTACAGGGGAACACTGAAGCTTTCTTT
TRBV4-2,NA,13,NA,TRBJ2-7,CASSPGQLNEQYF,TGTGCCAGCAGCCCAGGACAGTTGAACGAGCAGTACTTC
TRBV6-5,NA,15,NA,TRBJ2-7,CASSYVGAGNYEQYF,TGTGCCAGCAGTTACGTGGGAGCTGGGAACTACGAGCAGTACTTC